Sequencing of this T cell receptor (beta chain) was carried out in a study of CD8+ T cells in alopecia areata. Overall study findings and caveats: For patients receiving tofacitinib, scalp clonality and expanded CD8+ clones among the top 100 significantly decreased.

Treatment in this sample: oral pan-JAK inhibitor, 5-10 mg twice daily. The sample holds a few counts of this clone. What it recognizes is unknown. Extraction of RNA preceded its reverse transcription into cDNA, which served as the sequencing template. Clones were read by immunoSEQ multiplex PCR, and TCRdb kept only the in-frame ones, dropping some. The sample lists around 200,000 clones; about 60% were seen once. CDR1 is MGHRA and CDR2 is YSYEKL in the germline V gene. J lost 6 bases, V lost 0 bases, and 5 bases had no gene match. This CDR3 comprises 15 residues. Sample: CD8+ T cells sorted from blood, taken at week 24, from a patient treated with tofacitinib. The receptor was isolated from a human donor with alopecia areata. The chain employs TRBV4-1 and TRBJ2-1; TRBD1 aligns across 7 bases. Here the CDR3 reads CASSQERQGVNEQFF. The CDR3 DNA reads as TGCGCCAGCAGCCAAGAGAGACAGGGTGTCAATGAGCAGTTCTTC.